This passage covers 17 T cell receptor beta chains from one sample sequenced in a study of T-cell memory formation after mild COVID-19. TCRdb re-analysed the 5' RACE reads in MiXCR, keeping a single row per CDR3 protein. The sample records approximately 290,000 distinct CDR3 sequences, 19% being singletons. The sample consisted of PBMCs or a T cell subset sorted from them (not recorded which). These receptors were taken from a man between 18 and 29 years old who had mild COVID-19 (a few samples of this study predate the infection). Cell type and time point are not known.

A few counts support this clonotype. The rearrangement joins TRBV6-5 to TRBJ1-2; 7 nucleotides match TRBD1. J was trimmed by 8 bases and V by 2 bases; bases with no gene match: 5. The length of the CDR3 is 13 residues. Germline CDR1 MNHEY, CDR2 SVGAGI. The CDR3 here is CASSYDRAGGYTF. The CDR3 nucleotides are TGTGCCAGCAGTTACGACAGGGCAGGGGGCTACACCTTC.

The chain employs TRBV4-3 and TRBJ2-7, with 8 bases lining up with TRBD1. The CDR3 has 13 amino acids. The junction had 1 base not matched to a gene; V was cut back by 4 bases and J by 2 bases. Looked up from germline, CDR1 is LGHNA and CDR2 is YSLEER. This CDR3 reads CASSPDRAYEQYV. For the CDR3, the DNA is TGCGCCAGCAGCCCGGACAGGGCCTACGAGCAGTACGTC.

This clonotype was observed a few times. The chain joins TRBV5-1 to TRBJ1-2, with a weak D call TRBD1 (5 bases). V dropped 3 bases and J dropped 7 bases, with 19 bases sitting between them. Germline V gene sequence: CDR1 SGHRS, CDR2 YFSETQ. This CDR3 is built from 15 residues. The CDR3 is CASSYRDSGWSGYTF. The CDR3, as DNA: TGCGCCAGCAGCTACCGGGACTCGGGTTGGAGTGGCTACACCTTC.

This clonotype turned up a few times. The chain recombines TRBV5-1 with TRBJ2-3; 8 bases match TRBD2. J was trimmed by 2 bases and V by 4 bases; bases with no gene match: 12. From germline, CDR1 is SGHRS and CDR2 YFSETQ. The CDR3 runs to 17 residues. CDR3 sequence (DNA): TGCGCCAGCAGCCCAAGTCACGGGGGGGCGCTCACAGATACGCAGTATTTT. Its translation is CASSPSHGGALTDTQYF.

A few counts support this clonotype. This sequence joins TRBV12-3 or TRBV12-4 and TRBJ1-1; no clear D gene. V lost 3 bases, J lost 5 bases, and 16 bases lay in between. This CDR3 region has 15 residues. CDR3 in DNA: TGTGCCAGCAGTTTGATCGAGGTACTTGGGACTGAAGCTTTCTTT. This sequence encodes CASSLIEVLGTEAFF.

The J gene is TRBJ1-6, the V gene TRBV12-5; the D gene is possibly TRBD1 (5 bases). The CDR3 runs 16 residues. Germline V CDR1 and CDR2: LGHNT, FRNRAP. Trimming removed 0 bases from V and 7 bases from J, with 13 bases in between. CDR3 DNA: TGTGCTAGTGGTTTGGTCGGGGGTAGTTTGAATTCACCCCTCCACTTT. This gives the protein CASGLVGGSLNSPLHF.

This sequence joins TRBV25-1 and TRBJ1-3, with a possible D match to TRBD1 (5 bases). CDR1 and CDR2 (germline): MGHDK, SYGVNS. Trimming pared 7 bases from V and 2 bases from J, leaving 12 bases between. The CDR3 sequence is 14 residues long. The CDR3 coding sequence is TGTGCCAGCACCCCGGGGGGGGCTGGAAACACCATATATTTT. Translation gives CASTPGGAGNTIYF.

This chain connects TRBV20-1 to TRBJ2-1; the match to TRBD2 covers 7 bases. The CDR3 runs 14 residues. With 7 bases clipped from V and 6 bases from J, the junction kept 12 bases outside the gene matches. CDR1 and CDR2 (germline): DFQATT, SNEGSKA (reference sequence). The CDR3 loop reads CSGRSGLVRNEQFF. The CDR3 DNA follows: TGCAGTGGCAGGAGCGGACTAGTCCGCAATGAGCAGTTCTTC.

This chain links TRBV27 with TRBJ2-1; TRBD1 matches at 9 bases. Germline V gene sequence: CDR1 MNHEY, CDR2 SMNVEV (reference sequence). V lost 6 bases and J lost 8; bases outside the gene matches: 11. The CDR3 extends over 15 amino acids. The CDR3: CASRLTGGALDEQFF. CDR3 bases: TGTGCCAGCAGATTGACAGGGGGTGCTCTAGATGAGCAGTTCTTC.

The gene calls are TRBV5-1 and TRBJ2-1, with 8 bases fitting TRBD2. V lost 2 bases, J lost 9 bases, and 16 bases stayed unmatched. CDR3 size: 17 residues. Germline V gene data show CDR1 as SGHRS and CDR2 as YFSETQ. In nucleotides, the CDR3 is TGCGCCAGCAGCTTCCTCAACGGACTAGCAGGGACAAGTGAGCAGTTCTTC. Encoded protein: CASSFLNGLAGTSEQFF. Filled out from reference TRBV5-1 and TRBJ2-1, the complete variable domain reads KAGVTQTPRYLIKTRGQQVTLSCSPISGHRSVSWYQQTPGQGLQFLFEYFSETQRNKGNFPGRFSGRQFSNSRSEMNVSTLELGDSALYLCASSFLNGLAGTSEQFFGPGTRLTVL.

This clonotype was counted a few times. V usage is TRBV6-5 and J usage is TRBJ2-4; D not certain. V lost 5 bases, J lost 1 base, and 6 bases lay in between. Looked up from germline, CDR1 is MNHEY and CDR2 is SVGAGI. The CDR3 extends over 13 amino acids. CDR3 sequence reads: CASSVAAKNIQYF. CDR3 sequence (DNA): TGTGCCAGCAGTGTCGCGGCCAAAAACATTCAGTACTTC.

This clonotype was seen at least ten times. The gene calls are TRBV15 and TRBJ2-1, with D possibly called TRBD1 or TRBD2 (6 bases each). CDR1 and CDR2 (germline): LNHNV, YYDKDF (reference sequence). The CDR3 contains 14 residues. V dropped 7 bases and J dropped 8 bases, with 18 bases sitting between them. The CDR3 region has the DNA TGTGCCACCACCGCGGAGGGGGAATGGGATGAGCAGTTCTTC. Its translation is CATTAEGEWDEQFF.

The chain employs TRBV5-1 and TRBJ2-3; perhaps D is TRBD1 or TRBD2 (6 bases each). CDR1 and CDR2 (germline): SGHRS, YFSETQ. The V and J ends lost 2 bases and 4 bases respectively, with 14 bases between them. This CDR3 is built from 15 residues. The CDR3 spells CASSFVGGFADTQYF. DNA of the CDR3: TGCGCCAGCAGCTTCGTCGGGGGCTTCGCAGATACGCAGTATTTT.

The chain links TRBV20-1 to TRBJ2-5; TRBD1 is a possible D gene (6 bases). The CDR3 has 14 residues. V lost 6 bases and J 3 bases, leaving 17 bases between the germline ends. CDR1 and CDR2 from the germline V gene are DFQATT and SNEGSKA (reference sequence). The CDR3 DNA is TGCAGTGCCTACAAGACAGGTTTTAAAGAGACCCAGTACTTC. Protein: CSAYKTGFKETQYF.

This clonotype was counted only a few times. The CDR3 DNA follows: TGTGCCAGCAGCTTCGTTCCGGGGGCGGGCAACACTGAAGCTTTCTTT. This codes for CASSFVPGAGNTEAFF. The rearrangement uses TRBV7-2 and TRBJ1-1, with TRBD1 as a possible D gene (6 bases). Trimming removed 3 bases at V and 2 bases at J, with 16 bases between. Germline V gene sequence: CDR1 SGHTA, CDR2 FQGNSA. The CDR3 has 16 amino acids.

The chain is built from TRBV7-6 and TRBJ1-5, with TRBD1 as a possible D gene (5 bases). From germline, CDR1 is SGHVS and CDR2 FNYEAQ. The CDR3 extends over 13 amino acids. V was pared by 6 bases and J by 8 bases, with 14 bases between. The CDR3 sequence is CASSSGTAKPQHF. CDR3 DNA sequence: TGTGCCAGCAGTTCCGGGACGGCGAAGCCCCAGCATTTT.

This clonotype has just a few counts. The V and J genes are TRBV5-1 and TRBJ1-4; D not resolved. The V gene's germline CDR1 is SGHRS and CDR2 YFSETQ. The ends were cut back, 3 bases at V and 8 bases at J, with 14 bases in the middle. The CDR3 extends over 14 amino acids. The CDR3 is CASSSPSNGEKLFF. DNA for the CDR3: TGCGCCAGCAGCTCACCATCCAACGGGGAAAAACTGTTTTTT.